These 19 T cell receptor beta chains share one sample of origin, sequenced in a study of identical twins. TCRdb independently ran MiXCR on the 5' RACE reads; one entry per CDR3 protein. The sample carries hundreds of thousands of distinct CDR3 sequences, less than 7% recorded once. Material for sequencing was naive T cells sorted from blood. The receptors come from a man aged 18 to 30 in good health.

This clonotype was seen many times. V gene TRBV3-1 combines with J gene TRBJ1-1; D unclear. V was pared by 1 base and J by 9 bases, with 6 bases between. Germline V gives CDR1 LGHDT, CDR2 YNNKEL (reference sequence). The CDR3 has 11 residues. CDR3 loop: CASSQASQAFF. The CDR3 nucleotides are TGTGCCAGCAGCCAAGCCAGCCAAGCTTTCTTT.

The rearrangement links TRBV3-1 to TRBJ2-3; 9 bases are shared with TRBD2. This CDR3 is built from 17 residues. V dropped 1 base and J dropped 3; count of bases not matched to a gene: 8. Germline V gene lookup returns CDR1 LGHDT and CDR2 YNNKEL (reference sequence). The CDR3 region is CASSQVIAGAGTDTQYF. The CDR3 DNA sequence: TGTGCCAGCAGCCAAGTAATAGCGGGAGCAGGAACAGATACGCAGTATTTT.

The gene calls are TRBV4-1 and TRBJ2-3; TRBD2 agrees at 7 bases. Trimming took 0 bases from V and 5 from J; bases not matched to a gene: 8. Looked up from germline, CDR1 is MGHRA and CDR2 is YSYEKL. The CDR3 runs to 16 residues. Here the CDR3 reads CASSQEVAGRVDTQYF. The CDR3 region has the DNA TGCGCCAGCAGCCAAGAGGTAGCGGGTCGTGTAGATACGCAGTATTTT.

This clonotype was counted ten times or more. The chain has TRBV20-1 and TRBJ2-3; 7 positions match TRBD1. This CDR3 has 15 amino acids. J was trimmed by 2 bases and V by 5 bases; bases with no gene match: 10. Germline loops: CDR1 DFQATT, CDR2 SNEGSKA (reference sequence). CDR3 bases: TGCAGTGCTTATTCACAGGGGCCGGACACAGATACGCAGTATTTT. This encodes CSAYSQGPDTDTQYF.

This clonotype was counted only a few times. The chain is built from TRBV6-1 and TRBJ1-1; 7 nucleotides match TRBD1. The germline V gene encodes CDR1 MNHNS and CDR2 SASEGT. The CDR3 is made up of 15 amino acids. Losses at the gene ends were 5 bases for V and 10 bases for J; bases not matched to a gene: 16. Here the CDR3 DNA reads TGTGCCAGCAGTCCACCGACAGGGCGCGCAGGATTAGCTTTCTTT. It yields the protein CASSPPTGRAGLAFF.

CDR3 sequence (DNA): TGTGCCAGCAGCCAAGCTGGCAGCTATGGCTACACCTTC. Residues: CASSQAGSYGYTF. This chain links TRBV3-1 with TRBJ1-2; D not resolved. Germline loops: CDR1 LGHDT, CDR2 YNNKEL (reference sequence). Trimming shortened V by 1 base and J by 4 bases, and 7 bases separated the two germline ends. The CDR3 covers 13 residues. Full variable domain (outside the CDR3, taken from reference TRBV3-1 and TRBJ1-2): DTAVSQTPKYLVTQMGNDKSIKCEQNLGHDTMYWYKQDSKKFLKIMFSYNNKELIINETVPNRFSPKSPDKAHLNLHINSLELGDSAVYFCASSQAGSYGYTFGSGTRLTVV.

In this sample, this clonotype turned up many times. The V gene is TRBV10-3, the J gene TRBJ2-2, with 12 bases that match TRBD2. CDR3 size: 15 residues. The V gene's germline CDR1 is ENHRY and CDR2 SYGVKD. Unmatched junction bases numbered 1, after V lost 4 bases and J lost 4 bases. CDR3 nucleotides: TGTGCCATCAGTGGGACTAGCGGGACCACCGGGGAGCTGTTTTTT. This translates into CAISGTSGTTGELFF.

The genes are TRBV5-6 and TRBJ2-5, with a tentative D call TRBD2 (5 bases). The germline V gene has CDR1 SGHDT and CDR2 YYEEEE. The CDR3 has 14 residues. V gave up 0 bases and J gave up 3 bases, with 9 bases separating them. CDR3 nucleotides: TGTGCCAGCAGCTTGGCCGAGGGAGAAGAGACCCAGTACTTC. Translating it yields CASSLAEGEETQYF. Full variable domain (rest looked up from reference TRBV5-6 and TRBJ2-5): DAGVTQSPTHLIKTRGQQVTLRCSPKSGHDTVSWYQQALGQGPQFIFQYYEEEERQRGNFPDRFSGHQFPNYSSELNVNALLLGDSALYLCASSLAEGEETQYFGPGTRLLVL.

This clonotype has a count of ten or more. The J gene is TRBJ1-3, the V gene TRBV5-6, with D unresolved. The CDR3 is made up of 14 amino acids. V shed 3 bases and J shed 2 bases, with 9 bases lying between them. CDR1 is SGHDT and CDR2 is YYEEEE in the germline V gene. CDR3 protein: CASSSWGAGNTIYF. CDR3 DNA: TGTGCCAGCAGCTCCTGGGGTGCTGGAAACACCATATATTTT.

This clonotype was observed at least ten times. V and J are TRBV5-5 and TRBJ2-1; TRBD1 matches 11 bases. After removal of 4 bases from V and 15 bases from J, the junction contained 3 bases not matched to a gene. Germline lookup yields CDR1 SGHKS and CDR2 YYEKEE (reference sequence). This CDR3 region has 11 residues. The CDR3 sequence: CASSPGQGAFF. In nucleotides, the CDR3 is TGTGCCAGCAGCCCAGGACAGGGGGCGTTCTTC. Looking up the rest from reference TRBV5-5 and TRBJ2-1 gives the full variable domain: DAGVTQSPTHLIKTRGQQVTLRCSPISGHKSVSWYQQVLGQGPQFIFQYYEKEERGRGNFPDRFSARQFPNYSSELNVNALLLGDSALYLCASSPGQGAFFGPGTRLTVL.

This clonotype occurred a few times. The CDR3 DNA is TGTGCCAGCAGCTTTTTCCGGGACTCCGGTAGGGCCCAGTACTTC. Its translation: CASSFFRDSGRAQYF. This chain links TRBV7-9 with TRBJ2-5, with D perhaps matching TRBD2 (6 bases). This CDR3 is 15 amino acids long. V was cut by 3 bases and J by 9 bases, with 20 bases left in between. Germline V gives CDR1 SEHNR, CDR2 FQNEAQ (reference sequence).

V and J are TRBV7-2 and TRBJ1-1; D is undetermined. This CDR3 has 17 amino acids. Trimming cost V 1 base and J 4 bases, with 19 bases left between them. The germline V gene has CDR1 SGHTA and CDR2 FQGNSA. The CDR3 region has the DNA TGTGCCAGCAGCTTAGGACTCACTGACGTCTGGAGCACTGAAGCTTTCTTT. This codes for CASSLGLTDVWSTEAFF.

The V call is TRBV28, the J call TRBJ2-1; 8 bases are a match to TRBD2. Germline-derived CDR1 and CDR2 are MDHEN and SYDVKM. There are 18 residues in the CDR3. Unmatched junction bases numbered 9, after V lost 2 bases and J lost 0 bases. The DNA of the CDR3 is TGTGCCAGCAGTTTAACCGGTTGGCGGGAGGACTCCTACAATGAGCAGTTCTTC. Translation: CASSLTGWREDSYNEQFF.

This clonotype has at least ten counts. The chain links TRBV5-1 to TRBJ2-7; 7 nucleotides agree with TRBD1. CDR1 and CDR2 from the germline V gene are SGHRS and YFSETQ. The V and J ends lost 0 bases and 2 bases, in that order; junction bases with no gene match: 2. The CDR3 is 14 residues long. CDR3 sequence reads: CASSLGDSTYEQYF. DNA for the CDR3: TGCGCCAGCAGCTTGGGGGACAGCACCTACGAGCAGTACTTC.

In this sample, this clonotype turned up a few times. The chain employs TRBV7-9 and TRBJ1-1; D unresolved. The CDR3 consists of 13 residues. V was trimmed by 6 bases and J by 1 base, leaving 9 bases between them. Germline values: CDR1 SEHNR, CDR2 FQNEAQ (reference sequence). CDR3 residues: CASRLNRNTEAFF. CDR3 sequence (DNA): TGTGCCAGCAGATTGAACAGGAACACTGAAGCTTTCTTT.

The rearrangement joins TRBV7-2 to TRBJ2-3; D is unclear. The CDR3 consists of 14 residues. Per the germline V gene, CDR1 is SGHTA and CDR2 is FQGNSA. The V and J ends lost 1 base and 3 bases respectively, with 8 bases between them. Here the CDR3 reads CASSLDYRTDTQYF. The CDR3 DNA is TGTGCCAGCAGCTTAGATTACAGAACAGATACGCAGTATTTT.

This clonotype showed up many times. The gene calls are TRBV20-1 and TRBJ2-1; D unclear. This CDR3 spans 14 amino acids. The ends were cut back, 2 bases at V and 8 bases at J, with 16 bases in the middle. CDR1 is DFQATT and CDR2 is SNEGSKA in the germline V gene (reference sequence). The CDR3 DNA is TGCAGTGCTAGACCCTTTGATCGTTTGGATGAGCAGTTCTTC. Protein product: CSARPFDRLDEQFF.

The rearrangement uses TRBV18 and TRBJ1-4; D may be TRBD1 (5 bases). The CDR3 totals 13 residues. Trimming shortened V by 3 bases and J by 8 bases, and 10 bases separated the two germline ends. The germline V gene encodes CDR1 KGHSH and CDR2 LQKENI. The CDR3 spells CASSPGVGEKLFF. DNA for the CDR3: TGTGCCAGCTCACCGGGGGTCGGAGAAAAACTGTTTTTT.

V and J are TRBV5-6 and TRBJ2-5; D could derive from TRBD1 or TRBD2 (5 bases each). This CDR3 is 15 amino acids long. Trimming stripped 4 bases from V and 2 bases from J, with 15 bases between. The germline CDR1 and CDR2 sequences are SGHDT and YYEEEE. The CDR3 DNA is TGTGCCAGCAGCGGGGTTGGGAGACAGCAAGAGACCCAGTACTTC. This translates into CASSGVGRQQETQYF.